The source of this TCR beta chain is a study of tumor and adjacent non-tumor tissue in lung cancer. Regarding the study as a whole: Significantly higher TCR diversity was found in tumor than normal lung.

The CDR3 sequence is 19 residues long. Germline CDR1 and CDR2: MGHRA and YSYEKL. A modified ARM-PCR protocol with three rounds of nested PCR amplified TCRbeta. TCRdb passed the multiplex PCR reads through MiXCR, listing each CDR3 protein once. In the table there are more than 85,000 distinct CDR3 sequences, around 59% of which are singletons. This sample's RNA came from whole unsorted tissue. To note about this clonotype: Antigen unknown. At one of its ends the junction is not consistent with the germline gene, which may arise from a read error.

The chain recombines TRBV4-1 with TRBJ2-6; TRBD1 matches 8 bases. The receptor comes from a man between 65 and 80 years old with non-small cell lung cancer. Specimen: lung tumor tissue. CDR3 region: CASSHVRTGISSGANVLTF. The CDR3 region has the DNA TGCGCCAGCAGCCATGTCAGGACAGGGATTTCCTCTGGAGCCAACGTCCTGACTTTC.